This entry describes one T cell receptor (beta chain). What it binds is unknown. Each sample had two DNA replicates, about 0.5 ug blood or about 1.5 ug tissue. Method: immunoSEQ multiplex PCR; TCRdb's copy keeps in-frame clones and lacks some. The table includes 45,000 to 60,000 clones, about 89% detected once. The sample comes from a study of early stage breast cancer tumors. The wider study: ER+/PR+/HER2- status applied to twelve of 16 invasive breast tumors. Study-wide results and limits: Most shared enriched TCRB sequences were commonly generated ones. Bulk DNA sequencing of unsorted cells missed chain pairing and markers.

Germline trimming cut 7 bases from V and 3 bases from J; bases unmatched to any gene: 10. The germline CDR1 and CDR2 sequences are LNHDA and SQIVND (reference sequence). This CDR3 region has 16 residues. The sequence derives from a person between 70 and 80 years old with breast cancer. The rearrangement uses TRBV19 and TRBJ2-1; TRBD1 matches at 9 bases. The sample comprised blood. The CDR3 region has the DNA TGTGCCAGTACTCCCTTGGACAGGGGAGGCTACAATGAGCAGTTCTTC. Encoded protein: CASTPLDRGGYNEQFF.